The table lists the clone carrying this T cell receptor (beta chain) with many counts. Its antigen is unidentified. The CDR3 totals 21 residues. Trimming removed 4 bases at V and 2 bases at J, with 27 bases between. In germline, CDR1 is LGHNT, CDR2 FRNRAP. Synthesis of TCR cDNA relied on 5'RACE template switching, which attached a universal primer site and UMIs. Each CDR3 protein gets one entry after TCRdb re-called the 5' RACE reads with MiXCR. The sample lists 250,000 or so distinct CDR3 sequences, approximately 3.8% occurring once. The data stem from a study of T cells after yellow fever vaccination. Whole-study results and caveats: Reappearance after the booster was seen for most primary-vaccination clones, at roughly 96% CD4 and around 90% CD8.

This specimen was PBMCs, taken 15 days after the yellow fever booster vaccination. The sequence came from a man between 18 and 35 years old who received the YFV17D yellow fever vaccine. V usage is TRBV12-5 and J usage is TRBJ2-6, with a weak D call TRBD1 (6 bases). The CDR3 DNA follows: TGTGCTAGTGGTTGGGCCTGGAGCAGGGGTATTAGTCAACCTGGGGCCAACGTCCTGACTTTC. It encodes CASGWAWSRGISQPGANVLTF.